The 24 T cell receptor beta chains reported below all come from one sample, sequenced in a study of shared clonotypes between healthy human individuals. Terminally differentiated effector memory CD45RA+ cells were excluded from the naive CD8 cells, which were CD45RO-negative and positively selected for CCR7. TCRdb's table, derived via immunoSEQ multiplex PCR, lists solely in-frame clones and lacks some. The sample carries around 1.9 million clones, around 93% recorded once. The material sequenced was naive CD8+ T cells from PBMCs. Receptors were obtained from a man between 18 and 35 years old in good health. Some clones in this sample may be carry-over from other donors' samples.

CDR3 region: CASSLIVGGPGADTQYF. The CDR3 DNA reads TGTGCCAGCAGCTTGATCGTGGGAGGGCCTGGAGCAGATACGCAGTATTTT. This rearrangement joins TRBV5-4 to TRBJ2-3; 7 bases are shared with TRBD2. Germline loops: CDR1 SGHNT, CDR2 YYREEE (reference sequence). Trimming at V came to 1 base and at J to 4 bases, leaving 12 bases not matched to a gene. CDR3 length: 17 amino acids.

The rearrangement joins TRBV27 to TRBJ1-2; 7 bases map to TRBD1. Germline values: CDR1 MNHEY, CDR2 SMNVEV (reference sequence). The trim removed 5 bases at V and 4 bases at J, leaving 13 bases unmatched. CDR3 size: 16 residues. CDR3 region: CASSAITGVGPYGYTF. The DNA of the CDR3 is TGTGCCAGCAGTGCAATCACAGGGGTCGGTCCCTATGGCTACACCTTC.

The chain combines TRBV21-1 with TRBJ2-2; no DNA check was done on the table's D call, TRBD2. TRBV21-1 is noted as a pseudogene. This CDR3 is built from 17 residues. CDR3 in DNA: TGTGCCAGCAGCAAAGCGTGGAGACCCTCGAACACCGGGGAGCTGTTTTTT. Protein: CASSKAWRPSNTGELFF.

The V gene is TRBV5-6, the J gene TRBJ1-1; D unresolved. Trimming removed 1 base at V and 1 base at J, with 5 bases between. Looked up from germline, CDR1 is SGHDT and CDR2 is YYEEEE. CDR3 size: 13 residues. The CDR3 region is CASSLHRNTEAFF. DNA of the CDR3: TGTGCCAGCAGCTTGCACCGGAACACTGAAGCTTTCTTT. The full variable domain, its missing parts supplied by reference TRBV5-6 and TRBJ1-1, is DAGVTQSPTHLIKTRGQQVTLRCSPKSGHDTVSWYQQALGQGPQFIFQYYEEEERQRGNFPDRFSGHQFPNYSSELNVNALLLGDSALYLCASSLHRNTEAFFGQGTRLTVV.

The chain employs TRBV28 and TRBJ1-4, with D perhaps matching TRBD1 (6 bases). Germline loops: CDR1 MDHEN, CDR2 SYDVKM. This CDR3 contains 15 residues. The germline V and J ends were trimmed by 1 base and 8 bases, with 14 bases remaining between them. CDR3 amino acids: CASSLLVRGSEKLFF. The CDR3 DNA reads TGTGCCAGCAGTTTATTGGTCAGGGGAAGCGAAAAACTGTTTTTT. The full variable domain, rest sourced from reference TRBV28 and TRBJ1-4, is DVKVTQSSRYLVKRTGEKVFLECVQDMDHENMFWYRQDPGLGLRLIYFSYDVKMKEKGDIPEGYSVSREKKERFSLILESASTNQTSMYLCASSLLVRGSEKLFFGSGTQLSVL.

A note on this clone: This specimen includes other DNA sequences encoding the same CDR3. V and J are TRBV9 and TRBJ2-7, with 9 bases matching TRBD1. The CDR3 runs 14 residues. With 4 bases clipped from V and 4 bases from J, the junction kept 6 bases outside the gene matches. Germline-derived CDR1 and CDR2 are SGDLS and YYNGEE. In nucleotides, the CDR3 is TGTGCCAGCAGCCCCGGGACAGGGCGTTACGAGCAGTACTTC. It specifies CASSPGTGRYEQYF.

The chain combines TRBV10-3 with TRBJ2-5, with 8 bases that match TRBD2. From germline, CDR1 is ENHRY and CDR2 SYGVKD. The CDR3 covers 19 residues. Trimming removed 3 bases from V and 5 bases from J; junction bases left unmatched: 20. CDR3 sequence reads: CAISDQKHSGISPWETQYF. The CDR3 nucleotides are TGTGCCATCAGTGACCAAAAACATAGCGGGATTTCCCCTTGGGAGACCCAGTACTTC.

The gene calls are TRBV30 and TRBJ1-5; D is unresolved. The ends were cut back, 0 bases at V and 4 bases at J, with 7 bases in the middle. The CDR3 consists of 13 residues. Germline assignment: CDR1 GTSNPN and CDR2 SVGIG (reference sequence). The CDR3 region has the DNA TGTGCCTGGAGTGTGCCCCGTAATCAGCCCCAGCATTTT. Translating gives CAWSVPRNQPQHF.

The V gene is TRBV5-4, the J gene TRBJ2-5; 8 nucleotides line up with TRBD2. The CDR3 is 16 amino acids. Per the germline V gene, CDR1 is SGHNT and CDR2 is YYREEE (reference sequence). V gave up 1 base and J gave up 2 bases; unmatched junction bases: 7. CDR3 loop: CASSLLTGGPQETQYF. CDR3 coding DNA: TGTGCCAGCAGCTTGCTGACGGGAGGGCCTCAAGAGACCCAGTACTTC.

The rearrangement links TRBV19 to TRBJ1-5; 7 bases line up with TRBD1. CDR1 and CDR2 from the germline V gene are LNHDA and SQIVND (reference sequence). The V segment lost 9 bases and the J segment 5 bases; nucleotides outside the gene matches: 10. The CDR3 has 14 amino acids. As DNA, the CDR3 is TGTGCCAGCTCTCTCCGGGACAGTTATCAGCCCCAGCATTTT. Its protein is CASSLRDSYQPQHF.

The rearrangement links TRBV9 to TRBJ2-6; a possible D gene is TRBD1 (5 bases). Germline CDR1 reads SGDLS; CDR2 reads YYNGEE. There are 16 residues in the CDR3. The germline V and J ends were trimmed by 5 bases and 3 bases, with 15 bases remaining between them. This CDR3 is CASSDFQGVGANVLTF. CDR3 nucleotides: TGTGCCAGCAGTGACTTCCAAGGGGTTGGGGCCAACGTCCTGACTTTC. The whole variable domain, remainder taken from reference TRBV9 and TRBJ2-6, is DSGVTQTPKHLITATGQRVTLRCSPRSGDLSVYWYQQSLDQGLQFLIQYYNGEERAKGNILERFSAQQFPDLHSELNLSSLELGDSALYFCASSDFQGVGANVLTFGAGSRLTVL.

The chain links TRBV6-6 to TRBJ2-7; TRBD2 matches 9 bases. V was pared by 8 bases and J by 3 bases, with 5 bases of the junction left unmatched. CDR3 size: 13 residues. In germline, CDR1 is MNHNY, CDR2 SVGAGI (reference sequence). The CDR3 DNA is TGTGCCAGCTGGGGTAGCGGGAGCTACGAGCAGTACTTC. Encoded protein: CASWGSGSYEQYF.

V usage is TRBV7-9 and J usage is TRBJ2-1; tentatively, D is TRBD2 (6 bases). The length of the CDR3 is 15 residues. The V end was cut by 7 bases, the J end by 3 bases, with 16 bases between. CDR1 is SEHNR and CDR2 is FQNEAQ in the germline V gene (reference sequence). The CDR3 nucleotides read TGTGCCAGCACCGCGGGACGCCGGGACTACAATGAGCAGTTCTTC. Its protein is CASTAGRRDYNEQFF.

The chain uses TRBV7-8 and TRBJ2-7; no reliable D call. CDR3 length: 13 amino acids. V lost 5 bases, J lost 4 bases, and 12 bases lay in between. Per germline, CDR1 SGHVS and CDR2 FQNEAQ. The CDR3 reads CASSLHLGYEQYF. The CDR3 DNA follows: TGTGCCAGCAGCCTCCACCTAGGGTACGAGCAGTACTTC. The full variable domain, its missing parts supplied by reference TRBV7-8 and TRBJ2-7, is GAGVSQSPRYKVAKRGQDVALRCDPISGHVSLFWYQQALGQGPEFLTYFQNEAQLDKSGLPSDRFFAERPEGSVSTLKIQRTQQEDSAVYLCASSLHLGYEQYFGPGTRLTVT.

This chain links TRBV6-1 with TRBJ1-2; the D is unclear. Germline lookup yields CDR1 MNHNS and CDR2 SASEGT. Trimming took 6 bases from V and 8 from J, leaving 13 bases between them. This CDR3 spans 12 amino acids. In nucleotides, the CDR3 is TGTGCCAGCAGGTCAGGAACCCTGGGCTACACCTTC. Translation gives CASRSGTLGYTF.

About this clone itself: The sample holds other DNA sequences that translate to the same CDR3. The rearrangement links TRBV6-6 to TRBJ2-7; TRBD1 aligns across 7 bases. CDR1 is MNHNY, CDR2 SVGAGI, per germline (reference sequence). The CDR3 length is 14 residues. V was pared by 2 bases and J by 2 bases, with 3 bases of the junction left unmatched. For the CDR3, the DNA is TGTGCCAGCAGTTACGCCGGACAGGCCTACGAGCAGTACTTC. Residues: CASSYAGQAYEQYF.

This clone showed up just once. CDR3 sequence: CASSDLRSEQYF. The CDR3 DNA reads as TGTGCCAGCAGTGACCTCCGGTCCGAGCAGTACTTC. J is TRBJ2-7 and V is TRBV25-1; D ambiguous. V lost 3 bases, J lost 6 bases, and 9 bases lay in between. The germline V gene encodes CDR1 MGHDK and CDR2 SYGVNS. The CDR3 loop spans 12 amino acids.

The chain couples TRBV29-1 to TRBJ2-1, with TRBD1 matching 12 bases. Germline trimming cut 4 bases from V and 3 bases from J; bases unmatched to any gene: 13. Per the germline V gene, CDR1 is SQVTM and CDR2 is ANQGSEA. The CDR3 runs to 18 residues. CDR3 region: CSVGDRDRGPYLYNEQFF. The CDR3 DNA follows: TGCAGCGTTGGGGACCGGGACAGGGGGCCCTATCTCTACAATGAGCAGTTCTTC.

V gene TRBV5-1 combines with J gene TRBJ2-1; D ambiguous. Germline CDR1 is SGHRS and CDR2 is YFSETQ. The CDR3 runs 15 residues. Trimming took off 4 bases at V and 3 bases at J, with 14 bases between the two ends. The CDR3 nucleotides read TGCGCCAGCAGCCCAGGTGACGAAAACTACAATGAGCAGTTCTTC. Amino acids: CASSPGDENYNEQFF.

This rearrangement joins TRBV19 to TRBJ2-5; either TRBD1 or TRBD2 may fit D (7 bases each). V was cut by 4 bases and J by 5 bases, with 14 bases left in between. CDR3 length: 14 amino acids. Looked up from germline, CDR1 is LNHDA and CDR2 is SQIVND (reference sequence). In DNA form, the CDR3 reads TGTGCCAGTAGTAAGACAGGGCGGGGGGAGACCCAGTACTTC. This codes for CASSKTGRGETQYF. Full variable domain (rest looked up from reference TRBV19 and TRBJ2-5): DGGITQSPKYLFRKEGQNVTLSCEQNLNHDAMYWYRQDPGQGLRLIYYSQIVNDFQKGDIAEGYSVSREKKESFPLTVTSAQKNPTAFYLCASSKTGRGETQYFGPGTRLLVL.

This clone was detected a few times. V usage is TRBV7-3 and J usage is TRBJ1-1, with D unresolved. The V gene's germline CDR1 is SGHTA and CDR2 FQGTGA. This CDR3 is 14 amino acids long. V was trimmed by 5 bases and J by 4 bases, leaving 14 bases between them. CDR3 DNA: TGTGCCAGCAGCGATAAAGGGTTGGGCACTGAAGCTTTCTTT. It is translated as CASSDKGLGTEAFF. The entire variable domain, with the rest obtained from reference TRBV7-3 and TRBJ1-1, is as follows: GAGVSQTPSNKVTEKGKYVELRCDPISGHTALYWYRQSLGQGPEFLIYFQGTGAADDSGLPNDRFFAVRPEGSVSTLKIQRTERGDSAVYLCASSDKGLGTEAFFGQGTRLTVV.

This clone was observed a few times. The chain couples TRBV2 to TRBJ1-1, with D unclear. Trimming took off 6 bases at V and 5 bases at J, with 10 bases between the two ends. The CDR3 runs to 12 residues. Per the germline V gene, CDR1 is SNHLY and CDR2 is FYNNEI. The CDR3 is CASRWSGTEAFF. The CDR3 DNA reads TGTGCCAGCAGATGGAGTGGAACTGAAGCTTTCTTT.

The chain recombines TRBV11-2 with TRBJ2-7; D unclear. Trimming took 7 bases from V and 6 from J, leaving 16 bases between them. The CDR3 runs 13 residues. Germline CDR1 and CDR2: SGHAT and FQNNGV. In DNA form, the CDR3 reads TGTGCCAGCACCCTTGGGCAGATCTCCGAGCAGTACTTC. Its translation: CASTLGQISEQYF. The variable domain in full, with the rest retrieved from reference TRBV11-2 and TRBJ2-7, is EAGVAQSPRYKIIEKRQSVAFWCNPISGHATLYWYQQILGQGPKLLIQFQNNGVVDDSQLPKDRFSAERLKGVDSTLKIQPAKLEDSAVYLCASTLGQISEQYFGPGTRLTVT.

The rearrangement joins TRBV5-1 to TRBJ1-6; D is unresolved. The CDR3 runs to 17 residues. Germline V lookup: CDR1 SGHRS, CDR2 YFSETQ. The V and J ends lost 0 bases and 0 bases respectively, with 10 bases between them. The DNA for the CDR3 is TGCGCCAGCAGCTTGGGACACCTGAGCTCCTATAATTCACCCCTCCACTTT. Translating it yields CASSLGHLSSYNSPLHF.